This T cell receptor (beta chain) was profiled in a study of CD8 T cells in ankylosing spondylitis. This clonotype turned up a few times. The antigen remains undetermined. The authors made TCR beta libraries by quantitative 5'-RACE with molecular barcodes. TCRdb re-analysed the 5' RACE reads in MiXCR, keeping a single row per CDR3 protein. The repertoire includes 250,000 or so distinct CDR3 sequences, over 15% of them detected once, and more than 25% sits in the top ten. Germline V lookup: CDR1 SQVTM, CDR2 ANQGSEA. J lost 2 bases, V lost 4 bases, and 3 bases had no gene match. This CDR3 spans 14 amino acids. Findings and caveats of the study: What appeared characteristic of ankylosing spondylitis blood was a TCR beta motif of eight highly homologous variants.

Sequenced input: blood, either unsorted or a sorted T cell fraction (not recorded which). This chain joins TRBV29-1 and TRBJ2-1; 9 bases are shared with TRBD1. The receptor's source is a male donor with ankylosing spondylitis or in good health (not recorded which). CDR3: CSVVGQGAYNEQFF. CDR3 DNA sequence: TGCAGCGTTGTGGGACAGGGAGCCTACAATGAGCAGTTCTTC.